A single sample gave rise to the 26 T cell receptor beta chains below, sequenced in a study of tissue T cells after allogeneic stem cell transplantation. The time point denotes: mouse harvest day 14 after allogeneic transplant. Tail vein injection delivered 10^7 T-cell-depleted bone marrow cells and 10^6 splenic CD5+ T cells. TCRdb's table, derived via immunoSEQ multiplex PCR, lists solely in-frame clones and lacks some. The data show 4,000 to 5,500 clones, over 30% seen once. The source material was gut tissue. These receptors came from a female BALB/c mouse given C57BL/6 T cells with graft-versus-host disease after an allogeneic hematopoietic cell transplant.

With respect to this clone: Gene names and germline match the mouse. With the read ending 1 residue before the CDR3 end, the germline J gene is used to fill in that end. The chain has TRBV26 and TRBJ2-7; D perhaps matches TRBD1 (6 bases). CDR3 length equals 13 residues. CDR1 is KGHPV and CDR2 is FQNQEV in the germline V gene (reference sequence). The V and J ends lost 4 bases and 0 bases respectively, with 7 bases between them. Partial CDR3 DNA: TGTGCCAGCAGTCGGGACAACTCCTATGAACAGTAC. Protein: CASSRDNSYEQY. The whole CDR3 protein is CASSRDNSYEQYF.

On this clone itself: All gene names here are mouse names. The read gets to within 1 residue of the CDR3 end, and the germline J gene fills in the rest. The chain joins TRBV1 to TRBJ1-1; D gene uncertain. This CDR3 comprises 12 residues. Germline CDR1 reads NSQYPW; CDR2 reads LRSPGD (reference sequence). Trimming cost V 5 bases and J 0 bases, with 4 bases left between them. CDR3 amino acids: CTCSSTNTEVFF. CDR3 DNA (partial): TGCACCTGCAGTTCAACAAACACAGAAGTCTTC. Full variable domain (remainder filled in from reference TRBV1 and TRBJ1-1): VTLLEQNPRWRLVPRGQAVNLRCILKNSQYPWMSWYQQDLQKQLQWLFTLRSPGDKEVKSLPGADYLATRVTDTELRLQVANMSQGRTLYCTCSSTNTEVFFGKGTRLTVV.

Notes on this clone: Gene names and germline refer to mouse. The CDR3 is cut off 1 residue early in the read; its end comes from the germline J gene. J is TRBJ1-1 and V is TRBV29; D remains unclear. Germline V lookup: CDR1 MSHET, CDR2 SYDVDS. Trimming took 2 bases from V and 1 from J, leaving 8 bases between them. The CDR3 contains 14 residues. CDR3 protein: CASSLDWENTEVFF. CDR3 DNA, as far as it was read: TGTGCTAGCAGTTTAGATTGGGAAAACACAGAAGTCTTC. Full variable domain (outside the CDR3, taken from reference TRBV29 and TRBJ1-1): DMKVTQMPRYLIKRMGENVLLECGQDMSHETMYWYRQDPGLGLQLIYISYDVDSNSEGDIPKGYRVSRKKREHFSLILDSAKTNQTSVYFCASSLDWENTEVFFGKGTRLTVV.

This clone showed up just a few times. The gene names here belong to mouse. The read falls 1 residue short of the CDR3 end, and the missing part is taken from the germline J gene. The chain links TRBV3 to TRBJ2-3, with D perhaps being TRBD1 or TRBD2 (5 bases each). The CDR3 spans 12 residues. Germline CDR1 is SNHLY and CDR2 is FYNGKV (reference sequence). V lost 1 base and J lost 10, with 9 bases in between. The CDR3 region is CASSLGGSPLYF. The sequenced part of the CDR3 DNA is TGTGCCAGCAGCTTAGGGGGCTCCCCGCTGTAT.

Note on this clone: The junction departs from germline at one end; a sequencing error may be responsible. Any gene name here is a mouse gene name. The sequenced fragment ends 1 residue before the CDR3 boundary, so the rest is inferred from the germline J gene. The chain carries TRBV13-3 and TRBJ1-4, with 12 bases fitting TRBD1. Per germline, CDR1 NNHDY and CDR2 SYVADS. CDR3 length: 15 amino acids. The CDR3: CASGEPGQGAERLFF. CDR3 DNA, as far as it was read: TGTGCCAGCGGTGAGCCGGGACAGGGGGCCGAAAGATTATTT. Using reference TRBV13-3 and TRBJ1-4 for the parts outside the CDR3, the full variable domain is EAAVTQSPRSKVAVTGGKVTLSCHQTNNHDYMYWYRQDTGHGLRLIHYSYVADSTEKGDIPDGYKASRPSQENFSLILELASLSQTAVYFCASGEPGQGAERLFFGHGTKLSVL.

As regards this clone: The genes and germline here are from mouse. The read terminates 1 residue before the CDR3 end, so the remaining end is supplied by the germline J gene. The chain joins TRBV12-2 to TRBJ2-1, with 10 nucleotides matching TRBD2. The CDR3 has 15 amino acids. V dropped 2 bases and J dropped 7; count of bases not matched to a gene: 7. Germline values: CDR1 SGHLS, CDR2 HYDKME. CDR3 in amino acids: CASSPDWGVGAEQFF. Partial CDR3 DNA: TGTGCCAGCTCTCCAGACTGGGGGGTGGGGGCTGAGCAGTTC.

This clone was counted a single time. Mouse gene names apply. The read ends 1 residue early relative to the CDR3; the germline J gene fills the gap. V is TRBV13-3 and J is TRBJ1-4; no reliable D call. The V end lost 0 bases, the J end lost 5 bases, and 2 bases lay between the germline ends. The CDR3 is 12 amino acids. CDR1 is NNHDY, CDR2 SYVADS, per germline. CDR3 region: CASSDANERLFF. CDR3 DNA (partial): TGTGCCAGCAGTGATGCTAACGAAAGATTATTT.

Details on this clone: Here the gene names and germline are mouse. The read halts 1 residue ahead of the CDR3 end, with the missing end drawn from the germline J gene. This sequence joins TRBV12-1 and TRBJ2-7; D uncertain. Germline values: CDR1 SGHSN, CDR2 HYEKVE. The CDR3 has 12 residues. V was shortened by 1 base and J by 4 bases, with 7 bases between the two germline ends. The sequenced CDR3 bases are TGTGCCAGCTCTCTTCAAGAATATGAACAGTAC. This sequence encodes CASSLQEYEQY. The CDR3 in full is CASSLQEYEQYF.

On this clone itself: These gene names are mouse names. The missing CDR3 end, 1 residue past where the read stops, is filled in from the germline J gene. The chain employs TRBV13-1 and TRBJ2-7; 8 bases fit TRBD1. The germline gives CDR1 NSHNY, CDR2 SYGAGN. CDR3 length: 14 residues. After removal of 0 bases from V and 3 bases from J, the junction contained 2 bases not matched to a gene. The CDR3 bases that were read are TGTGCCAGCAGTGATGGACAGGGGCACTATGAACAGTAC. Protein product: CASSDGQGHYEQY. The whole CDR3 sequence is CASSDGQGHYEQYF.

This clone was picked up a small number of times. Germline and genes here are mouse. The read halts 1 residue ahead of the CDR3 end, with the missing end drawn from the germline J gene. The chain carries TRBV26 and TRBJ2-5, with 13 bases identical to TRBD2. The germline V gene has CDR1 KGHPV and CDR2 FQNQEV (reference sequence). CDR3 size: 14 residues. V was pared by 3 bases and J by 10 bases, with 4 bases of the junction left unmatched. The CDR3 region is CASSLGTGGGPQYF. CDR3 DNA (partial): TGTGCCAGCAGTCTAGGGACTGGGGGGGGCCCCCAGTAC. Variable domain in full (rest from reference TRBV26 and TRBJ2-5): NSKVIQTPRYLVKGQGQKAKMRCIPEKGHPVVFWYQQNKNNEFKFLINFQNQEVLQQIDMTEKRFSAECPSNSPCSLEIQSSEAGDSALYLCASSLGTGGGPQYFGPGTRLLVL.

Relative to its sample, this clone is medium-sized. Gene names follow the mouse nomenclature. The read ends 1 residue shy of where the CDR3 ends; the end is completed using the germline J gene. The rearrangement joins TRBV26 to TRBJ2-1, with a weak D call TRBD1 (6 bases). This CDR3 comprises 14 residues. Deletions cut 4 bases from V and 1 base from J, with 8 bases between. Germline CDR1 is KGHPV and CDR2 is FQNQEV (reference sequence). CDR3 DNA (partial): TGTGCCAGCAGTCCGGGACAAAACTATGCTGAGCAGTTC. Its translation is CASSPGQNYAEQF. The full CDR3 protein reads CASSPGQNYAEQFF. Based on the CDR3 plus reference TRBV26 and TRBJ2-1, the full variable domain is NSKVIQTPRYLVKGQGQKAKMRCIPEKGHPVVFWYQQNKNNEFKFLINFQNQEVLQQIDMTEKRFSAECPSNSPCSLEIQSSEAGDSALYLCASSPGQNYAEQFFGPGTRLTVL.

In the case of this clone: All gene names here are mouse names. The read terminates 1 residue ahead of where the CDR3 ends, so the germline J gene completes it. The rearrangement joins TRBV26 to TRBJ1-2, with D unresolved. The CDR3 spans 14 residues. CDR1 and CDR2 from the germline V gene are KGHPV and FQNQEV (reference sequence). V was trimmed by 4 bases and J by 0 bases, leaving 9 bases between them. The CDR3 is CASSPTNANSDYTF. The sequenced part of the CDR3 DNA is TGTGCCAGCAGTCCGACAAATGCAAACTCCGACTACACC.

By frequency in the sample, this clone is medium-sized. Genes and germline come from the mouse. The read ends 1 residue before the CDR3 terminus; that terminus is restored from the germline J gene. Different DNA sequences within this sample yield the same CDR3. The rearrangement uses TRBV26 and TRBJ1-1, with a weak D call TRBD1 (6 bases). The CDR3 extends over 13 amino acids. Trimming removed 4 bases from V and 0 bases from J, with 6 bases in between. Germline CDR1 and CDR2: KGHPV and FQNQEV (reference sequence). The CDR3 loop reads CASSQGANTEVFF. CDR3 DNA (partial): TGTGCCAGCAGTCAGGGGGCAAACACAGAAGTCTTC.

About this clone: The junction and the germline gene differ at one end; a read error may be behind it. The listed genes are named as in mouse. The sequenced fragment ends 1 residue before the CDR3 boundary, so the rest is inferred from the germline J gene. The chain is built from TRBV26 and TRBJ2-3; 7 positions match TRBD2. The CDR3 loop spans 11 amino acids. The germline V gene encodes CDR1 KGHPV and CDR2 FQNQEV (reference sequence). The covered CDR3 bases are TGCTCCAGCAGTCTGGGGGAATCGCTGTAT. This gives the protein CSSSLGESLY. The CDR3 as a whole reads CSSSLGESLYF. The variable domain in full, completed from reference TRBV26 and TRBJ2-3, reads NSKVIQTPRYLVKGQGQKAKMRCIPEKGHPVVFWYQQNKNNEFKFLINFQNQEVLQQIDMTEKRFSAECPSNSPCSLEIQSSEAGDSALYLCSSSLGESLYFGSGTRLTVL.

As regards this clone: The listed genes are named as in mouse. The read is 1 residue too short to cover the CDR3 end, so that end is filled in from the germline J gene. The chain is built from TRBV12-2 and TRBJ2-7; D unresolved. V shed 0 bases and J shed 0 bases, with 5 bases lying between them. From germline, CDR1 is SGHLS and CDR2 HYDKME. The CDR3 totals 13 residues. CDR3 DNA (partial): TGTGCCAGCTCTCTCTGGAGCTCCTATGAACAGTAC. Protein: CASSLWSSYEQY. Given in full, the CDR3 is CASSLWSSYEQYF.

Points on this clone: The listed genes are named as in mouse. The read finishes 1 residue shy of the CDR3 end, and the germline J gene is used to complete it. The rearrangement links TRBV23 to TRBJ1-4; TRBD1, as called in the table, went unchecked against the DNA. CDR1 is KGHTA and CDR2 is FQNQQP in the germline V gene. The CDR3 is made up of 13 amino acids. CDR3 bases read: TGCTCCAGCAGTCATCCAGGGCCCGAAAGATTATTT. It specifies CSSSHPGPERLF. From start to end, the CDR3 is CSSSHPGPERLFF.

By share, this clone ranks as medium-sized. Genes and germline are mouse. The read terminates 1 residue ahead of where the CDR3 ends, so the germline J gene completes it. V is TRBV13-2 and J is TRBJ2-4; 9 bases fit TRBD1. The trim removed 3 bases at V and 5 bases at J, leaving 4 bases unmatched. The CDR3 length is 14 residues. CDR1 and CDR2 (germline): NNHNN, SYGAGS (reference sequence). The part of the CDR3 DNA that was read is TGTGCCAGCGGTGCCCCGGGACAGGGAAACACCTTGTAC. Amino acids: CASGAPGQGNTLY. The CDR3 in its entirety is CASGAPGQGNTLYF.

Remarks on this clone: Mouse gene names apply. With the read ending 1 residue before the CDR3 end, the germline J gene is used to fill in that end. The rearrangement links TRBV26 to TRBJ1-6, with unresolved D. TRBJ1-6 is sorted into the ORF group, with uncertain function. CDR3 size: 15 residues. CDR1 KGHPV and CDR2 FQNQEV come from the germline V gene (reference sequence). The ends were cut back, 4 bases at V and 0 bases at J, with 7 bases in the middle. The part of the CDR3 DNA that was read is TGTGCCAGCAGTCCCGACAATTCCTATAATTCGCCCCTCTAC. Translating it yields CASSPDNSYNSPLY. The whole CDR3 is CASSPDNSYNSPLYF.

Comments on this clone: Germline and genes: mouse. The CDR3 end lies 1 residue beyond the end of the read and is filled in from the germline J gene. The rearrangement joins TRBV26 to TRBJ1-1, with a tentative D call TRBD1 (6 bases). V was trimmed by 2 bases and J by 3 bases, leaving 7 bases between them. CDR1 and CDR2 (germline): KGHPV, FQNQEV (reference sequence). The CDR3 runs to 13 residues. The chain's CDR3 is CASSLRTDTEVFF. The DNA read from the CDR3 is TGTGCCAGCAGTCTGAGGACAGACACAGAAGTCTTC.

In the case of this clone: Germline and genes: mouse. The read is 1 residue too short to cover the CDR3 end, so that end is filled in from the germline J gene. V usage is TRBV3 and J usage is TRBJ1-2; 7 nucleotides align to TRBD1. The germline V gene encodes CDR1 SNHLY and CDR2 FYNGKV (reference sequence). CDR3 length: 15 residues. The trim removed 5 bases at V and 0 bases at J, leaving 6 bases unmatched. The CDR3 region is CASSVNRGSNSDYTF. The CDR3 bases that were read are TGTGCCAGCAGCGTAAACAGGGGATCAAACTCCGACTACACC.

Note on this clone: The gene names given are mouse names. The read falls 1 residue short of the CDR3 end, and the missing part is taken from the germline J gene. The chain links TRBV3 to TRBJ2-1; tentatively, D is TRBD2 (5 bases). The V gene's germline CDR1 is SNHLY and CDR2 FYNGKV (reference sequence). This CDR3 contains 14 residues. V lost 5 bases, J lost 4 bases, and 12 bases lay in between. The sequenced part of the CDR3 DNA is TGTGCCAGCAGCCCCCGCCTGGGATATGCTGAGCAGTTC. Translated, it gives CASSPRLGYAEQF. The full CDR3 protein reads CASSPRLGYAEQFF.

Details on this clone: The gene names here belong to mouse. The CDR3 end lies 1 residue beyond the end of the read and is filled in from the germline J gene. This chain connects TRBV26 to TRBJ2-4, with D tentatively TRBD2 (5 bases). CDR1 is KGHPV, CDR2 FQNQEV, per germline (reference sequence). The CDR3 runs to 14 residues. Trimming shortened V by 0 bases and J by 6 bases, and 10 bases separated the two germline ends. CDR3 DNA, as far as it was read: TGTGCCAGCAGTCTGTCTGGGGAGCGGAACACCTTGTAC. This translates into CASSLSGERNTLY. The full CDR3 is CASSLSGERNTLYF.

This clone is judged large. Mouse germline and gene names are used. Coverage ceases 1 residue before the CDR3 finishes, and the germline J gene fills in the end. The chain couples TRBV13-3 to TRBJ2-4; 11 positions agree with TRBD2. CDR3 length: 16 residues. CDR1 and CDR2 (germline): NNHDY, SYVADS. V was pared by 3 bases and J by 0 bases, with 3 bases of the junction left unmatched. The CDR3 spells CASSGGLGASQNTLYF. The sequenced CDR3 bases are TGTGCCAGCAGTGGGGGACTGGGGGCTAGTCAAAACACCTTGTAC.

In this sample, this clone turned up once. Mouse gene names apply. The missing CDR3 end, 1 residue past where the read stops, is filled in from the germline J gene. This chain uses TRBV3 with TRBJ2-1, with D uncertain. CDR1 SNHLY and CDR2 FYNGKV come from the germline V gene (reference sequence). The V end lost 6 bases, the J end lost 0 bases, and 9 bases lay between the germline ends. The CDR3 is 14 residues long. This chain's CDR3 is CASSLGYNYAEQFF. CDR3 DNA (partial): TGTGCCAGCAGTCTAGGGTATAACTATGCTGAGCAGTTC.

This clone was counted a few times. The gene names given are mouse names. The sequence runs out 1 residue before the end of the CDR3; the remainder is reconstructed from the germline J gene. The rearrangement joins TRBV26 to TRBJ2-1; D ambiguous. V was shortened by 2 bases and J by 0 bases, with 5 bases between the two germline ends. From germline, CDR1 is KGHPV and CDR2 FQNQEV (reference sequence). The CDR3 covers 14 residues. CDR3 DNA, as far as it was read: TGTGCCAGCAGTCTGCGGGTTAACTATGCTGAGCAGTTC. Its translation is CASSLRVNYAEQF. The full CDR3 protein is CASSLRVNYAEQFF.

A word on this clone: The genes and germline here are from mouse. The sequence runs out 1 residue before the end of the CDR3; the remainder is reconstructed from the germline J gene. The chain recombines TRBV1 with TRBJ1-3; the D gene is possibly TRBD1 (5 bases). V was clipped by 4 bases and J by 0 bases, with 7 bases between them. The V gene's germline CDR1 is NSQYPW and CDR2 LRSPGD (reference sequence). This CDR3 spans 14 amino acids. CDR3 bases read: TGCACCTGCAGTGGGACACATTCTGGAAATACGCTCTAT. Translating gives CTCSGTHSGNTLY. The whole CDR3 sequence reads CTCSGTHSGNTLYF.